The 30 T cell receptor beta chains listed next were all sequenced from one sample in a study of neoadjuvant anti-PD-1 for oral cavity cancer. Time point defined: after neoadjuvant nivolumab, at surgical resection. Assay: immunoSEQ multiplex PCR; the TCRdb copy retains only in-frame clones and omits some. The sample has some 70,000 clones, 70% to 90% seen once; the top ten hold approximately 3.6%. The input for sequencing was PBMCs, taken after nivolumab (anti-PD-1) treatment. The receptors stem from a person aged 35 to 85 with oral cavity squamous cell carcinoma.

Only one count was recorded for this clone. The chain is built from TRBV11-3 and TRBJ2-1; D call uncertain. The CDR3 is 13 amino acids. The V gene lost 1 base and the J gene lost 4 bases, with 5 bases spanning the gap. The germline gives CDR1 SGHNT, CDR2 YENEEA. The CDR3 DNA sequence: TGTGCCAGCAGCTTAGGGCGGTACAATGAGCAGTTCTTC. This codes for CASSLGRYNEQFF.

This clone was found a few times. This chain connects TRBV29-1 to TRBJ1-1; 8 bases are a match to TRBD1. The germline gives CDR1 SQVTM, CDR2 ANQGSEA. With 7 bases clipped from V and 1 base from J, the junction kept 8 bases outside the gene matches. CDR3 length: 14 residues. The CDR3, as DNA: TGCAGCGCCGGACAGGGAGGTCCGAACACTGAAGCTTTCTTT. Translation gives CSAGQGGPNTEAFF.

The chain is built from TRBV5-4 and TRBJ2-7; TRBD2 might be the D (5 bases). Trimming left V 0 bases short and J 5 bases short, with 18 bases between. This CDR3 is built from 16 residues. The germline V gene has CDR1 SGHNT and CDR2 YYREEE (reference sequence). The DNA of the CDR3 is TGTGCCAGCAGCTTGGTTGGAGGAATGGGAAAAAACGAGCAGTACTTC. Amino acid sequence: CASSLVGGMGKNEQYF.

The rearrangement links TRBV2 to TRBJ2-3, with D perhaps TRBD2 (6 bases). CDR3 length: 14 residues. Germline V gene lookup returns CDR1 SNHLY and CDR2 FYNNEI. V lost 3 bases to trimming and J lost 2 bases, with 9 bases between them. The CDR3 here is CASSEGGPTDTQYF. In DNA, the CDR3 is TGTGCCAGCAGTGAGGGGGGACCCACAGATACGCAGTATTTT.

Only one count was recorded for this clone. V gene TRBV7-8 combines with J gene TRBJ1-4; 7 bases are a match to TRBD1. Germline V gene lookup returns CDR1 SGHVS and CDR2 FQNEAQ. Trimming at V came to 5 bases and at J to 4 bases, leaving 4 bases not matched to a gene. The CDR3 runs to 14 residues. CDR3 bases: TGTGCCAGCAGCCTAGGGGGCGTTAATGAAAAACTGTTTTTT. Its protein is CASSLGGVNEKLFF.

This chain connects TRBV30 to TRBJ1-5; the match to TRBD1 covers 8 bases. This CDR3 spans 15 amino acids. Per the germline V gene, CDR1 is GTSNPN and CDR2 is SVGIG (reference sequence). The V and J ends lost 3 bases and 7 bases, in that order; junction bases with no gene match: 11. CDR3 nucleotides: TGTGCCTGGAGCCAGGGGGCGGTGGCCTCCCAGCCCCAGCATTTT. As protein: CAWSQGAVASQPQHF.

Turning to this clone: Because it lacks the conserved phenylalanine or tryptophan at the end, this CDR3 is likely a read error. The limits of the CDR3 on the DNA are not certain, so only TCRdb's listed CDR3 is given. J is TRBJ1-1 and V is TRBV30; the table calls TRBD1, which could not be checked here. The CDR3 spans 11 amino acids, including both terminal residues. The germline CDR1 and CDR2 sequences are GTSNPN and SVGIG (reference sequence). CDR3 sequence: CAWSVPPQGLI.

This chain connects TRBV6-5 to TRBJ2-7; D may match TRBD1 or TRBD2 (5 bases each). Germline V CDR1 and CDR2: MNHEY, SVGAGI. The CDR3 has 15 residues. V was pared by 6 bases and J by 1 base, with 16 bases between. CDR3 loop: CASRAGTDSSYEQYF. The CDR3 nucleotides are TGTGCCAGCAGAGCCGGGACGGATAGTTCCTACGAGCAGTACTTC.

This clone was found once. The V call is TRBV10-2, the J call TRBJ2-3; the D is unclear. Germline CDR1 is WSHSY and CDR2 is SAAADI. V lost 5 bases, J lost 0 bases, and 12 bases lay in between. CDR3 length equals 15 residues. The DNA of the CDR3 is TGCGCCAGCAGTCCCCTTGGCCTGAGCACAGATACGCAGTATTTT. This gives the protein CASSPLGLSTDTQYF.

The J gene is TRBJ2-1, the V gene TRBV30, with 8 positions matching TRBD2. CDR3 length equals 14 residues. Trimming took 5 bases from V and 10 from J; bases not matched to a gene: 13. Germline V gives CDR1 GTSNPN, CDR2 SVGIG (reference sequence). CDR3 in DNA: TGTGCCTGGTGGGGCGGAGCGGGAGAGAGGGAGCAGTTCTTC. It translates to CAWWGGAGEREQFF.

The rearrangement uses TRBV5-1 and TRBJ1-2; D gene ambiguous. CDR1 is SGHRS, CDR2 YFSETQ, per germline. This CDR3 has 14 residues. Trimming left V 0 bases short and J 4 bases short, with 10 bases between. The CDR3 is CASSLAGLSYGYTF. In nucleotides, the CDR3 is TGCGCCAGCAGCTTGGCCGGGCTTTCCTATGGCTACACCTTC.

The J gene is TRBJ2-7, the V gene TRBV6-6, with a weak D call TRBD1 (5 bases). The CDR3 has 14 amino acids. In germline, CDR1 is MNHNY, CDR2 SVGAGI (reference sequence). The germline V and J ends were trimmed by 5 bases and 3 bases, with 14 bases remaining between them. CDR3 protein: CASSQTALGYEQYF. The CDR3 coding sequence is TGTGCCAGCAGTCAGACAGCGTTGGGCTACGAGCAGTACTTC.

The V and J genes are TRBV18 and TRBJ2-3; 7 nucleotides match TRBD1. Germline V lookup: CDR1 KGHSH, CDR2 LQKENI. CDR3 length: 14 amino acids. Unmatched junction bases numbered 10, after V lost 6 bases and J lost 7 bases. This CDR3 is CASSSLQGVNTQYF. The CDR3 coding sequence is TGTGCCAGCTCTTCCCTCCAGGGGGTAAATACGCAGTATTTT. Together with reference TRBV18 and TRBJ2-3, the CDR3 gives the full variable domain: NAGVMQNPRHLVRRRGQEARLRCSPMKGHSHVYWYRQLPEEGLKFMVYLQKENIIDESGMPKERFSAEFPKEGPSILRIQQVVRGDSAAYFCASSSLQGVNTQYFGPGTRLTVL.

This chain links TRBV30 with TRBJ1-3, with D maybe TRBD1 (5 bases). Trimming removed 3 bases at V and 4 bases at J, with 7 bases between. In germline, CDR1 is GTSNPN, CDR2 SVGIG (reference sequence). This CDR3 has 12 residues. The CDR3 loop is CAWSRGGNTIYF. For the CDR3, the DNA is TGTGCCTGGAGCCGGGGGGGAAACACCATATATTTT.

This clone came up a few times. The gene calls are TRBV7-6 and TRBJ2-1; either TRBD1 or TRBD2 may fit D (6 bases each). The V end was cut by 5 bases, the J end by 2 bases, with 10 bases between. The CDR3 is 14 amino acids. Germline V CDR1 and CDR2: SGHVS, FNYEAQ. The CDR3 nucleotides are TGTGCCAGCAGCGGGGGGACACCCTACAATGAGCAGTTCTTC. Its protein is CASSGGTPYNEQFF.

This clone appeared a single time. CDR3 in amino acids: CASDRGTNEKLFF. The CDR3 bases are TGTGCCTCAGACAGGGGAACTAATGAAAAACTGTTTTTT. The chain has TRBV30 and TRBJ1-4; 8 bases are a match to TRBD1. Germline-derived CDR1 and CDR2 are GTSNPN and SVGIG (reference sequence). The V and J ends lost 7 bases and 1 base, in that order; junction bases with no gene match: 2. The CDR3 totals 13 residues.

The chain joins TRBV7-3 to TRBJ2-3; 8 nucleotides match TRBD1. Germline-derived CDR1 and CDR2 are SGHTA and FQGTGA. V was pared by 5 bases and J by 10 bases, with 8 bases of the junction left unmatched. The CDR3 covers 13 residues. In DNA form, the CDR3 reads TGTGCCAGCAGCAGACAGGGGCCCGTCGCGCAGTATTTT. Its translation is CASSRQGPVAQYF.

The rearrangement links TRBV18 to TRBJ1-2; unclear D gene. V shed 3 bases and J shed 6 bases, with 11 bases lying between them. The CDR3 is made up of 13 amino acids. Germline V gene lookup returns CDR1 KGHSH and CDR2 LQKENI. The CDR3 loop reads CASSPPESDGYTF. CDR3 nucleotide sequence: TGTGCCAGCTCACCCCCAGAATCAGATGGCTACACCTTC.

The chain carries TRBV5-1 and TRBJ1-4; D unresolved. Trimming pared 4 bases from V and 9 bases from J, leaving 13 bases between. Germline CDR1 is SGHRS and CDR2 is YFSETQ. This CDR3 region has 13 residues. The CDR3 DNA follows: TGCGCCAGCAGCCCCTGGATAGGCCAAAAACTGTTTTTT. This gives the protein CASSPWIGQKLFF. The full variable domain, in which reference TRBV5-1 and TRBJ1-4 provide the parts outside the CDR3, is KAGVTQTPRYLIKTRGQQVTLSCSPISGHRSVSWYQQTPGQGLQFLFEYFSETQRNKGNFPGRFSGRQFSNSRSEMNVSTLELGDSALYLCASSPWIGQKLFFGSGTQLSVL.

The V and J genes are TRBV11-2 and TRBJ2-7, with 9 bases matching TRBD2. V lost 1 base and J lost 5; bases outside the gene matches: 15. Germline-derived CDR1 and CDR2 are SGHAT and FQNNGV. The CDR3 is made up of 18 amino acids. CDR3 DNA sequence: TGTGCCAGCAGCTTAGGATCTCCGTGGGCTAGCGGGACCAACGAGCAGTACTTC. Its protein product is CASSLGSPWASGTNEQYF.

The rearrangement joins TRBV5-1 to TRBJ1-2; D gene uncertain. The CDR3 is made up of 14 amino acids. CDR1 and CDR2 from the germline V gene are SGHRS and YFSETQ. Deletions cut 4 bases from V and 0 bases from J, with 10 bases between. The CDR3, as DNA: TGCGCCAGCAGCCCTACGGGAGCTAACTATGGCTACACCTTC. Its translation is CASSPTGANYGYTF.

This chain joins TRBV19 and TRBJ1-1; D call uncertain. Trimming shortened V by 4 bases and J by 11 bases, and 11 bases separated the two germline ends. Germline assignment: CDR1 LNHDA and CDR2 SQIVND (reference sequence). The CDR3 extends over 11 amino acids. This chain's CDR3 is CASSSPPRAFF. The CDR3 nucleotides read TGTGCCAGTAGTAGTCCCCCCAGGGCTTTCTTT.

The V gene is TRBV28, the J gene TRBJ1-1; D might be TRBD1 (6 bases). The CDR3 consists of 11 residues. The germline V gene encodes CDR1 MDHEN and CDR2 SYDVKM. Trimming pared 7 bases from V and 7 bases from J, leaving 10 bases between. The CDR3, as DNA: TGTGCCAGCACCCAACAGGGTGAAGCTTTCTTT. This gives the protein CASTQQGEAFF. Full variable domain (missing parts from reference TRBV28 and TRBJ1-1): DVKVTQSSRYLVKRTGEKVFLECVQDMDHENMFWYRQDPGLGLRLIYFSYDVKMKEKGDIPEGYSVSREKKERFSLILESASTNQTSMYLCASTQQGEAFFGQGTRLTVV.

The chain carries TRBV7-9 and TRBJ1-2; D is undetermined. This CDR3 spans 13 amino acids. V lost 5 bases to trimming and J lost 4 bases, with 11 bases between them. CDR1 is SEHNR, CDR2 FQNEAQ, per germline (reference sequence). As DNA, the CDR3 is TGTGCCAGCAGCAACGGGTTATTCTATGGCTACACCTTC. Translated, it gives CASSNGLFYGYTF.

The chain links TRBV9 to TRBJ1-1; D is uncertain. The V gene's germline CDR1 is SGDLS and CDR2 YYNGEE. V was shortened by 2 bases and J by 1 base, with 12 bases between the two germline ends. The CDR3 covers 15 residues. The CDR3 reads CASSVHVAGNTEAFF. In nucleotides, the CDR3 is TGTGCCAGCAGCGTCCATGTGGCAGGGAACACTGAAGCTTTCTTT.

CDR3 sequence: CSVAAGTENQPQHF. The CDR3 nucleotides read TGCAGCGTTGCAGCCGGAACGGAGAATCAGCCCCAGCATTTT. The J gene is TRBJ1-5, the V gene TRBV29-1; D is undetermined. There are 14 residues in the CDR3. V lost 4 bases and J 4 bases, leaving 14 bases between the germline ends. Germline CDR1 and CDR2: SQVTM and ANQGSEA.

The rearrangement links TRBV5-6 to TRBJ2-7; no definite D call. Trimming shortened V by 4 bases and J by 4 bases, and 15 bases separated the two germline ends. CDR3 size: 14 residues. Germline V gene lookup returns CDR1 SGHDT and CDR2 YYEEEE. CDR3 sequence (DNA): TGTGCCAGCAGCCCCGGCCCAGGAGATTACGAGCAGTACTTC. The encoded protein is CASSPGPGDYEQYF.

The genes are TRBV27 and TRBJ2-2; 7 nucleotides align to TRBD1. The CDR3 is 17 residues long. CDR1 is MNHEY and CDR2 is SMNVEV in the germline V gene (reference sequence). V was clipped by 5 bases and J by 5 bases; unmatched bases: 14. The CDR3 reads CASSPPPGTANTGELFF. The CDR3 nucleotides read TGTGCCAGCAGTCCTCCCCCCGGGACAGCTAATACCGGGGAGCTGTTTTTT.

The V and J genes are TRBV29-1 and TRBJ2-2; D is unclear. V was pared by 4 bases and J by 5 bases, with 5 bases between. The CDR3 length is 11 residues. Germline CDR1 is SQVTM and CDR2 is ANQGSEA. Written as DNA, the CDR3 is TGCAGCGTTGTTCGGACCGGGGAGCTGTTTTTT. It specifies CSVVRTGELFF.

The rearrangement uses TRBV25-1 and TRBJ1-2, with D possibly matching TRBD1 (5 bases). The CDR3 sequence is 14 residues long. Germline loops: CDR1 MGHDK, CDR2 SYGVNS. Trimming took off 2 bases at V and 4 bases at J, with 11 bases between the two ends. The CDR3 sequence is CASSERRDGYGYTF. The CDR3 nucleotides read TGTGCCAGCAGTGAACGAAGGGACGGCTATGGCTACACCTTC.